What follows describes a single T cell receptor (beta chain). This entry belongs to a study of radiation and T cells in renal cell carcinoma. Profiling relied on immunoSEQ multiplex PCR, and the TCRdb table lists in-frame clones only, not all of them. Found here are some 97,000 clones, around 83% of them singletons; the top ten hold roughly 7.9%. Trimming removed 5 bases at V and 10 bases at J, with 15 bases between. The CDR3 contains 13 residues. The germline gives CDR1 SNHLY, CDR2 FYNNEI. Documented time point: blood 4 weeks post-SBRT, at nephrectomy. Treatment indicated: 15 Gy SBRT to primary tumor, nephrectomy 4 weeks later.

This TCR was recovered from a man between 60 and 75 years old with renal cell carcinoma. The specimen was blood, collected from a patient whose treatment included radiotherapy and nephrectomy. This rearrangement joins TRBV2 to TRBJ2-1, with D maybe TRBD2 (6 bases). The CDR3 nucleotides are TGTGCCAGCAGTCGGGACTGGAGGGGAGAGCAGTTCTTC. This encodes CASSRDWRGEQFF.